This TCR beta chain was retrieved from a study of graft-versus-host responses after intestinal transplantation (dated by TCRdb to the early 2020s). With respect to the entire study: The transplants that recipients got were multivisceral, liver-intestinal, or isolated intestinal. Instead of going to the commercial service, samples from a few later patients were sequenced in-house on an Illumina MiSeq and processed with MiXCR. Every recipient was given anti-thymocyte globulin induction, followed by 2 to 4 years of maintenance tacrolimus and steroids. The cohort enrolled about two dozen intestinal transplant recipients, one of whom was a retransplant, and a few patients without pretransplant specimens were excluded. To identify alloreactive clones, pre-transplant mixed lymphocyte reaction products were sequenced and compared with unstimulated pre-transplant donor and recipient T cells. Bulk TCR-beta CDR3 sequencing was used to track graft-versus-host and host-versus-graft alloreactive T cell clones in the graft, circulation and bone marrow after intestinal transplantation. Donor T cell macrochimerism was defined as a peak of at least 4% donor T cells among recipient peripheral blood mononuclear cells. Results and caveats for the whole study, not just this receptor: Conclusions were limited by the relatively low number and heterogeneity of intestinal transplant patients. Early after transplant, declines in HvG clones were associated with peak levels of circulating GvH clones. GvH clones turned up in recipient bone marrow, with some appearing earlier in ileal mucosa or blood, a pattern consistent with an intestinal mucosal origin. In the allografts of patients with donor T cell macrochimerism, GvH to HvG T cell clonal ratios were high.

Turning to this clone: Its antigen is still unknown. Nothing much larger sits one base from this clone, and base qualities are not available.

What the time point label conveys for this sample: cells obtained before transplantation from donor or recipient. CD3+CD4+ and CD3+CD8+ populations were FACS-sorted from unstimulated pre-transplant donor and recipient cells taken from spleen or lymph nodes. From the cysteine up to the phenylalanine, the CDR3 has a length of 13 residues. The DNA shown is the 39-base CDR3, in frame from base 1. The germline V gene sets CDR1 to SQVTM and CDR2 to ANQGSEA. For this chain, trimming is 4 bases at the V end and 2 bases at the J end, and the number of junction bases without a gene match is 3. The receptor library was made with the immunoSEQ multiplex PCR assay. For most patients, genomic DNA was isolated using the Qiagen DNeasy Blood and Tissue Kit and was shipped frozen to Adaptive Biotechnologies for TCR sequencing. Adaptive Biotechnologies carried out high-throughput TCR-beta CDR3 sequencing of genomic DNA for most patients. As for the authors' bioinformatics: Adaptive's ImmunoSEQ software was the source of the TCR sequencing data for fewer than 20 patients, while three other patients were processed with MiXCR and VDJtools. CD4 versus CD8 sorting errors were corrected by removing sequences found in both subsets at a frequency ratio below 5:1. CDR3 nucleotide sequences shared between donor and recipient were removed because the origin of such sequences could not be assigned. To be classed as alloreactive, a clone needed at least 2-fold expansion over unstimulated cells and a minimum CFSE-low frequency of 0.002% (template counts) or 0.001% (read counts). Clones were considered mappable if detected in sequenced pre-transplant spleen, lymph node, or MLR CFSE-low populations of the donor or recipient. The cumulative frequency of alloreactive clones was calculated as a percentage of all sequences, weighted by copy number. Not all clones reach the TCRdb copy of this immuneACCESS table, which keeps in-frame sequences only. Checked studies attribute under half of the gap to unresolved V genes and leave the rest unexplained. V, J and clone size were drawn from that table, and D and trimming were deduced from the DNA. This sample has around 97,000 clones in its table, and under 95% of those were observed once. Clones ranked in the top ten supply less than 1.5% of the sample.

The sequence was obtained from a human donor who received an intestinal transplant. Sample: unstimulated CD8+ T cells sorted from spleen or lymph node cells, taken before intestinal transplant. The chain was built from TRBV29-1 and TRBJ2-3; 7 junctional bases match TRBD2. The DNA reads TGCAGCGTTGGGGGACTATCCACAGATACGCAGTATTTT. This translates into CSVGGLSTDTQYF.